Listed below are T cell receptor beta chains from one sample, sequenced in a study of naive and memory T cell subsets. Using its own MiXCR run on the UMI-ligation and nested PCR reads, TCRdb lists one record per CDR3 protein. There are around 5,000 distinct CDR3 sequences in the sample; around 7% occur only once, and 35% to 55% lies in the top ten. The sample consisted of effector memory CD8+ T cells from blood. The origin of the receptors is a human donor in good health. Each CDR3 is given with its conserved first and last residue. Each record gives: clone size, D gene, V gene, J gene, CDR3 protein, CDR3 DNA. A D gene is named only where the DNA matches it firmly. Expanded clones are given a class, and other clones once, few, many or no size at all.

>many|NA|TRBV20-1|TRBJ1-1
CSARPPRGGTEAFF
TGCAGTGCTAGGCCTCCTCGGGGGGGCACTGAAGCTTTCTTT
>NA|TRBD1|TRBV29-1|TRBJ1-1
CSAMTGETEAFF
TGCAGCGCCATGACAGGGGAAACTGAAGCTTTCTTT
>NA|NA|TRBV10-3|TRBJ1-2
CAISESGVAGYTF
TGTGCCATCAGTGAGTCAGGGGTCGCTGGCTACACCTTC
>many|NA|TRBV20-1|TRBJ2-6
CSASGSVSGANVLTF
TGCAGTGCTAGCGGGAGCGTTTCTGGGGCCAACGTCCTGACTTTC
>many|NA|TRBV20-1|TRBJ2-1
CSARPAREYNEQFF
TGCAGTGCTAGACCAGCAAGGGAGTACAATGAGCAGTTCTTC
>few|NA|TRBV4-3|TRBJ2-1
CASSQVTMGSYNEQFF
TGCGCCAGCAGCCAAGTCACCATGGGGTCCTACAATGAGCAGTTCTTC
>NA|TRBD2|TRBV6-2/TRBV6-3|TRBJ2-5
CASSRTSEPSDEETQYF
TGTGCCAGCAGTAGGACTAGCGAGCCCAGCGATGAAGAGACCCAGTACTTC
>NA|TRBD2|TRBV4-2|TRBJ2-1
CASSPSSGGAAEQFF
TGTGCCAGCAGCCCCTCTAGCGGGGGGGCCGCTGAGCAGTTCTTC
>few|TRBD1|TRBV6-1|TRBJ2-7
CASSEGTGDPYEQYF
TGTGCCAGCAGTGAAGGGACAGGGGACCCCTACGAGCAGTACTTC
>many|TRBD2|TRBV20-1|TRBJ2-1
CSARGLAGVSEQFF
TGCAGTGCTAGGGGACTAGCGGGAGTGAGTGAGCAGTTCTTC
>few|NA|TRBV11-3|TRBJ2-1
CASSSGTSNEQFF
TGTGCCAGCAGCTCCGGGACTTCCAATGAGCAGTTCTTC
>few|NA|TRBV28|TRBJ1-1
CASAHSPNTEAFF
TGTGCCAGCGCCCATAGTCCGAACACTGAAGCTTTCTTT
>few|NA|TRBV27|TRBJ2-7
CASTPDLGGYEQYF
TGTGCCAGCACCCCGGACCTTGGTGGCTACGAGCAGTACTTC
>large|NA|TRBV5-6|TRBJ2-3
CASSKGDKSYTDTQYF
TGTGCCAGCAGCAAGGGGGATAAAAGCTACACAGATACGCAGTATTTT
>NA|NA|TRBV20-1|TRBJ2-7
CSARDYDSYYEQYF
TGCAGTGCTAGAGATTACGACAGCTATTACGAGCAGTACTTC
>medium-sized|TRBD1|TRBV9|TRBJ1-1
CASSVGTGSNTEAFF
TGTGCCAGCAGCGTAGGGACAGGATCGAACACTGAAGCTTTCTTT
>NA|NA|TRBV18|TRBJ1-1
CASSPLNRGGTEAFF
TGTGCCAGCTCACCACTCAACCGGGGAGGCACTGAAGCTTTCTTT
>NA|TRBD2|TRBV7-8|TRBJ2-1
CASCPGAGGSNEQFF
TGTGCCAGCTGCCCAGGGGCGGGAGGTTCCAATGAGCAGTTCTTC
>medium-sized|NA|TRBV20-1|TRBJ2-5
CSAKSGGAGETQYF
TGCAGTGCAAAGTCAGGGGGGGCGGGAGAGACCCAGTACTTC
>NA|NA|TRBV20-1|TRBJ2-5
CSARDLKGGAETQYF
TGCAGTGCTAGAGATCTCAAGGGGGGCGCGGAGACCCAGTACTTC
>many|NA|TRBV15|TRBJ2-5
CATRAASGARAQYF
TGTGCCACCAGGGCAGCGTCAGGGGCGAGGGCCCAGTACTTC
>few|NA|TRBV6-1|TRBJ2-3
CASSGLAGGQDTQYF
TGTGCCAGCAGTGGCTTAGCTGGGGGCCAAGATACGCAGTATTTT
>large|TRBD1|TRBV30|TRBJ2-7
CAWAGTETREQYF
TGTGCCTGGGCCGGGACAGAGACCCGGGAGCAGTACTTC
>many|TRBD1|TRBV11-3|TRBJ1-2
CASSLEGQLEDGYGYTF
TGTGCCAGCAGCTTAGAGGGACAGCTGGAAGATGGCTATGGCTACACCTTC
>many|TRBD2|TRBV6-4|TRBJ2-1
CASSDSQSGGAANEQFF
TGTGCCAGCAGTGACTCGCAAAGCGGGGGGGCCGCGAATGAGCAGTTCTTC
>few|NA|TRBV11-2|TRBJ2-7
CASSLGTGGPNSYEQYF
TGTGCCAGCAGCTTAGGGACCGGGGGCCCGAACTCCTACGAGCAGTACTTC
>many|TRBD1|TRBV6-4|TRBJ1-1
CASSDSHGQGTEAFF
TGTGCCAGCAGTGACTCCCATGGACAGGGGACTGAAGCTTTCTTT
>many|NA|TRBV20-1|TRBJ1-5
CSARDPQYSNQPQHF
TGCAGTGCTAGAGATCCCCAGTATAGCAATCAGCCCCAGCATTTT
>few|TRBD2|TRBV29-1|TRBJ2-1
CSVETGGYNEQFF
TGCAGCGTTGAAACGGGGGGGTACAATGAGCAGTTCTTC
>NA|NA|TRBV7-8|TRBJ2-3
CASSLAPTDTQYF
TGTGCCAGCAGCTTAGCCCCCACAGATACGCAGTATTTT
>few|NA|TRBV27|TRBJ1-6
CASSFYGGNNSPLHF
TGTGCCAGCAGTTTTTATGGAGGGAATAATTCACCCCTCCACTTT
>NA|NA|TRBV12-3/TRBV12-4|TRBJ1-4
CASSAGAGNEKLFF
TGTGCCAGCAGTGCAGGGGCGGGTAATGAAAAACTGTTTTTT
>many|NA|TRBV6-2/TRBV6-3|TRBJ2-3
CASSHNADTDTQYF
TGTGCCAGCAGCCACAACGCAGATACAGATACGCAGTATTTT
>NA|TRBD1|TRBV28|TRBJ2-5
CASSLLTTGGGRETQYF
TGTGCCAGCAGTTTACTTACTACAGGGGGCGGAAGAGAGACCCAGTACTTC
>NA|TRBD1|TRBV2|TRBJ1-5
CASSGRQGQPQHF
TGTGCCAGCAGTGGAAGACAGGGCCAGCCCCAGCATTTT
>many|NA|TRBV6-1|TRBJ1-2
CASSEELCGGAYGYTF
TGTGCCAGCAGTGAAGAGCTGTGTGGGGGAGCCTATGGCTACACCTTC
>NA|NA|TRBV4-2|TRBJ2-7
CASSQTDMSSSYEQYF
TGTGCCAGCAGCCAGACGGACATGTCTAGCTCCTACGAGCAGTACTTC
>few|TRBD2|TRBV2|TRBJ2-3
CASYRVAGYSTDTQYF
TGTGCCAGTTACAGAGTAGCGGGATATAGCACAGATACGCAGTATTTT
>many|NA|TRBV6-1|TRBJ2-6
CASSESGSGANVLTF
TGTGCCAGCAGTGAATCGGGGTCTGGGGCCAACGTCCTGACTTTC
>few|TRBD2|TRBV20-1|TRBJ2-7
CSAGGRAGDEQYF
TGCAGTGCTGGTGGACGAGCGGGAGACGAGCAGTACTTC
>NA|NA|TRBV29-1|TRBJ2-3
CSVEQGPTDTQYF
TGCAGCGTTGAACAGGGGCCCACAGATACGCAGTATTTT
>few|NA|TRBV4-1|TRBJ2-7
CASSQGTEPYEQYF
TGCGCCAGCAGCCAGGGAACGGAACCCTACGAGCAGTACTTC
>many|NA|TRBV29-1|TRBJ1-1
CSALTGIDVAFF
TGCAGCGCCTTAACAGGTATAGATGTAGCTTTCTTT
>many|NA|TRBV6-4|TRBJ2-3
CASSKTSTDTQYF
TGTGCCAGCAGTAAGACTAGCACAGATACGCAGTATTTT
>many|TRBD2|TRBV20-1|TRBJ2-7
CSARGGREAYEQYF
TGCAGTGCCAGGGGTGGGCGGGAGGCCTACGAGCAGTACTTC
>many|NA|TRBV6-5|TRBJ2-1
CASRNLDSANNEQFF
TGTGCCAGCAGAAACCTGGACAGCGCCAACAATGAGCAGTTCTTC
>NA|NA|TRBV9|TRBJ2-2
CASSSAGELFF
TGTGCCAGCAGCTCAGCCGGGGAGCTGTTTTTT
>many|TRBD1|TRBV7-7|TRBJ2-4
CAAHPGTEIAKNIQYF
TGTGCTGCCCACCCCGGGACAGAGATAGCCAAAAACATTCAGTACTTC
>many|NA|TRBV10-3|TRBJ2-3
CAIGQARSTDTQYF
TGTGCCATCGGCCAGGCCCGGAGCACAGATACGCAGTATTTT
>many|NA|TRBV20-1|TRBJ2-1
CSAGHRWGTTRAYNEQFF
TGCAGTGCTGGACACCGATGGGGAACTACCCGTGCCTACAATGAGCAGTTCTTC
>many|NA|TRBV6-2/TRBV6-3|TRBJ2-1
CASGTGPEWGEQFF
TGTGCCAGCGGGACTGGACCGGAATGGGGTGAGCAGTTCTTC